This is a list of T cell receptor beta chains from one sample in a study of OX40 agonist ivuxolimab in advanced cancers. Data came from immunoSEQ multiplex PCR; TCRdb stores just in-frame clones and leaves some out. The sample includes approximately 6,600 clones, 80% to 90% of them seen just once. The sequences come from CD4+ or CD8+ T cells sorted from blood, collected in a trial of the OX40 agonist ivuxolimab. The receptors stem from an adult with an advanced solid tumor such as melanoma, head and neck, liver or kidney cancer. The CDR3 runs from the conserved cysteine through the conserved F or W. Each record gives: J gene, D gene, V gene, clone size, CDR3 protein, CDR3 DNA. D genes are given only for firm matches. Clone size appears in some rows only: once, few, many, or a class for an expanded clone.

TRBJ2-1 TRBD2 TRBV7-8 once CASSLGLAGGASSYNEQFF TGTGCCAGCAGCTTAGGCCTAGCGGGAGGGGCTAGCTCCTACAATGAGCAGTTCTTC
TRBJ2-3 - TRBV9 - CASSPPVEDTQYF TGTGCCAGCAGCCCCCCTGTGGAGGATACGCAGTATTTT
TRBJ1-2 - TRBV16 - CASSQSINYGYTF TGTGCCAGCAGCCAATCTATTAACTATGGCTACACCTTC
TRBJ2-7 TRBD2 TRBV30 - CAWSLSGGYEQYF TGTGCCTGGAGTCTATCGGGGGGTTACGAGCAGTACTTC
TRBJ1-6 - TRBV5-1 - CASSLVGRNNSPLHF TGCGCCAGCAGCTTGGTTGGCAGAAATAATTCACCCCTCCACTTT
TRBJ1-5 - TRBV6-1 few CASSEAENYNQPQHF TGTGCCAGCAGTGAAGCTGAGAACTATAATCAGCCCCAGCATTTT
TRBJ1-6 - TRBV7-9 few CASSFPQEGSPLHF TGTGCCAGCAGCTTCCCACAGGAAGGATCACCCCTCCACTTT
TRBJ2-1 TRBD1 TRBV19 - CASSRYRGLDDEQFF TGTGCCAGTAGCCGCTACAGGGGGCTCGACGATGAGCAGTTCTTC
TRBJ1-4 TRBD1 TRBV4-1 once CASSLRGQPNEKLFF TGCGCCAGCAGCCTACGGGGACAGCCTAATGAAAAACTGTTTTTT
TRBJ2-7 TRBD2 TRBV5-1 - CASRVAAGEQYF TGCGCCAGCAGGGTAGCAGCGGGGGAGCAGTACTTC
TRBJ1-2 - TRBV6-5 - CASSYSPTNYGYTF TGTGCCAGCAGTTACTCACCTACCAACTATGGCTACACCTTC
TRBJ2-7 TRBD1 TRBV6-1 once CASSEAIGQGAYEQYF TGTGCCAGCAGTGAAGCAATCGGACAGGGGGCCTACGAGCAGTACTTC
TRBJ1-2 - TRBV6-4 - CASSLRWVTGETGYYGYTF TGTGCCAGCAGTCTTAGGTGGGTGACAGGCGAAACAGGCTACTATGGCTACACCTTC
TRBJ1-1 - TRBV10-2 - CASTLRRDTNTEAFF TGCGCCAGCACTCTAAGGAGGGATACGAACACTGAAGCTTTCTTT
TRBJ1-5 - TRBV7-9 - CASSLGGYNQPQHF TGTGCCAGCAGCCTGGGGGGGTATAATCAGCCCCAGCATTTT
TRBJ2-3 TRBD2 TRBV9 - CASSVVGAGSGTDTQYF TGTGCCAGCAGCGTAGTCGGAGCGGGATCGGGCACAGATACGCAGTATTTT
TRBJ1-2 TRBD1 TRBV9 - CASSADRDRGFYGYTF TGTGCCAGCAGCGCCGACCGGGACAGGGGGTTCTATGGCTACACCTTC
TRBJ1-5 - TRBV6-1 once CERVGCSNQPQHF TGTGAGAGGGTAGGGTGTAGCAATCAGCCCCAGCATTTT
TRBJ1-5 - TRBV2 - CASTVSPDSNQPQHF TGTGCCAGCACTGTCAGCCCGGATAGCAATCAGCCCCAGCATTTT
TRBJ1-5 TRBD1 TRBV28 few CASSAPGQGRNQPQHF TGTGCCAGCAGTGCCCCGGGACAGGGGCGGAATCAGCCCCAGCATTTT
TRBJ2-7 TRBD1 TRBV5-4 - CASSLAGGEYEQYF TGTGCCAGCAGCTTGGCAGGGGGCGAGTACGAGCAGTACTTC
TRBJ2-1 TRBD2 TRBV27 - CASSPGTSGEYEQFF TGTGCCAGCAGTCCCGGGACTAGCGGGGAGTATGAGCAGTTCTTC
TRBJ2-1 TRBD2 TRBV9 - CASSGPGTSGSNEQFF TGTGCCAGCAGCGGCCCCGGGACTAGCGGGAGCAATGAGCAGTTCTTC